The clone carrying this T cell receptor (beta chain) was recorded many times. The time point here: sample taken at primary tumor resection. Unsorted whole RNA samples from tumor, nontumor lung or frozen PBMC were sequenced. These data come from a study of spatial heterogeneity in lung cancer. From the 5' RACE reads, TCRdb called clonotypes with MiXCR, one entry per CDR3 protein. The table includes about 48,000 distinct CDR3 sequences, over 4.5% detected once. This CDR3 is 15 amino acids long. Trimming shortened V by 6 bases and J by 0 bases, and 16 bases separated the two germline ends. Germline V CDR1 and CDR2: DFQATT, SNEGSKA (reference sequence).

The TCR originated in a male donor with early-stage non-small cell lung cancer. The chain combines TRBV20-1 with TRBJ2-3; D is perhaps TRBD1 (7 bases). The sample in question was PBMCs, obtained at surgery. CDR3 coding DNA: TGCAGTGCCCCCCCAGGGGGGTCTAGCACAGATACGCAGTATTTT. It yields the protein CSAPPGGSSTDTQYF.